A single T cell receptor beta chain is shown here with its context. What it binds is unknown. One end of the junction does not line up with germline, which may come from a read error. A primer matching the constant region was used to make TCR beta cDNA from 500 to 600 ng of total RNA. Slightly modified ARM-PCR, run as three nested multiplex PCR rounds, produced the TCR beta libraries. PCR rounds one and two used TRBV1-TRBV30 forward primers with a C-beta reverse primer for about 11 cycles each. TCRdb called the multiplex PCR reads again in MiXCR, with one record for every CDR3 protein. The sample shows 40,000 to 60,000 distinct CDR3 sequences, about two thirds of them seen only once. The data were obtained in a study of tumor-infiltrating lymphocytes in primary liver carcinoma. Study-level findings and limits: Tumor region pairs outstripped tumor-adjacent and tumor-blood pairs in overlap.

RNA and DNA were co-extracted from about 19-30 mg of unsorted bulk tissue. Surgical resection was used to treat these primary liver carcinoma patients. Germline V gene lookup returns CDR1 SGHAT and CDR2 FQNNGV. The CDR3 is 16 amino acids. The origin of this receptor is a man aged 35 to 55 with primary liver carcinoma and hepatitis B virus infection. This sequence joins TRBV11-2 and TRBJ2-1; 16 bases are shared with TRBD2. Sample: liver tumor tissue from sampling region 5. The sample's subset: tumor region T5, tumor centre. CDR3 protein: CASSLGLAGGVGEQFF. The CDR3 DNA sequence: TGTGCTAGCAGCCTGGGACTAGCGGGAGGGGTGGGTGAGCAGTTCTTC.